The TCR beta chain under discussion was sequenced for a study of early T cells in non-severe SARS-CoV-2 infection. Overall study context: Sequencing used unsorted whole-blood bulk RNA, so chains lack pairing.

Study observations and caveats: Using VDJdb, the matching emphasized anti-spike CD8 responses while missing private and CD4 specificities.

This clonotype came up a few times. Antigen unknown. Tagging with unique molecular identifiers was applied to individual cDNA molecules. Using its own MiXCR run on the 5' RACE reads, TCRdb lists one record per CDR3 protein. The profile shows roughly 100,000 distinct CDR3 sequences, around 12% of them singletons. V lost 3 bases to trimming and J lost 0 bases, with 11 bases between them. The CDR3 has 15 residues. The TCR comes from an adult who was a healthcare worker with PCR-confirmed SARS-CoV-2 infection or an uninfected control (not recorded which). The V call is TRBV12-3 or TRBV12-4, the J call TRBJ1-2; D not certain. The specimen sequenced was whole blood. The CDR3 DNA sequence: TGTGCCAGCAGTTTTAGGCTAGTGGCTAACTATGGCTACACCTTC. This gives the protein CASSFRLVANYGYTF.